The 26 T cell receptor beta chains in this list originate from one sample, sequenced in a study of T cell repertoires in cytomegalovirus infection. MiXCR was run by TCRdb on the reads, yielding one entry per CDR3 protein. The sample has around 71,000 distinct CDR3 sequences; around 42% are singletons. What these receptors recognize is not known. This specimen was CD8+ T cells from cultured PBMCs, taken from culture after CMV antigen stimulation. The receptors originated from a human donor in good health (CMV status not recorded). Some clones in this sample may be carry-over from other donors' samples.

This chain links TRBV6-2 or TRBV6-3 with TRBJ2-1; possible D gene TRBD2, 6 bases. CDR1 MNHEY and CDR2 SVGEGT come from the germline V gene. This CDR3 is built from 11 residues. V was shortened by 6 bases and J by 10 bases, with 10 bases between the two germline ends. The CDR3 is CASRGGNEQFF. As DNA, the CDR3 is TGTGCCAGCAGGGGGGGTAACGAGCAGTTCTTC.

The genes are TRBV15 and TRBJ1-4; D perhaps matches TRBD1 (5 bases). Trimming removed 2 bases at V and 4 bases at J, with 17 bases between. This CDR3 contains 17 residues. From germline, CDR1 is LNHNV and CDR2 YYDKDF (reference sequence). CDR3 DNA: TGTGCCACCAGCAGAAGCGGGACCGGACCCATTAATGAAAAACTGTTTTTT. Translated: CATSRSGTGPINEKLFF.

This clonotype was seen a handful of times. This rearrangement joins TRBV7-9 to TRBJ1-5; no definite D call. The CDR3 runs to 14 residues. V was cut by 1 base and J by 7 bases, with 11 bases left in between. Germline V lookup: CDR1 SEHNR, CDR2 FQNEAQ (reference sequence). The CDR3 sequence: CASSLDYTNQPQHF. CDR3 DNA sequence: TGTGCCAGCAGCTTAGACTACACAAACCAGCCCCAGCATTTT.

This clonotype has a handful of counts. V usage is TRBV6-1 and J usage is TRBJ1-2; D is undetermined. V was trimmed by 8 bases and J by 7 bases, leaving 11 bases between them. The CDR3 consists of 11 residues. Germline V CDR1 and CDR2: MNHNS, SASEGT. The CDR3 DNA reads TGTGCCAGCTTTGGGATTTTTGGCTACACCTTC. Translating gives CASFGIFGYTF.

This clonotype was counted a few times. The chain has TRBV4-2 and TRBJ2-5; D gene ambiguous. The V and J ends lost 3 bases and 1 base respectively, with 9 bases between them. Germline CDR1 and CDR2: LGHNA and YNFKEQ. CDR3 length: 14 residues. CDR3 nucleotide sequence: TGTGCCAGCAGCCACAAAGGGATCCAAGAGACCCAGTACTTC. This translates into CASSHKGIQETQYF.

V gene TRBV4-1 combines with J gene TRBJ2-7, with D unclear. V gave up 0 bases and J gave up 6 bases, with 12 bases separating them. This CDR3 comprises 14 residues. The germline gives CDR1 MGHRA, CDR2 YSYEKL. DNA of the CDR3: TGCGCCAGCAGCCAAGATCTCTTGGACCGCGAGCAGTACTTC. Translation: CASSQDLLDREQYF.

CDR3: CASSSRTLQETQYF. Here the CDR3 DNA reads TGTGCCAGCAGCTCCAGGACACTTCAAGAGACCCAGTACTTC. V usage is TRBV11-2 and J usage is TRBJ2-5; perhaps TRBD1 as D (5 bases). V lost 4 bases, J lost 2 bases, and 11 bases lay in between. Germline V gene data show CDR1 as SGHAT and CDR2 as FQNNGV. The CDR3 consists of 14 residues.

This clonotype has more than one count but fewer than ten. V and J are TRBV4-3 and TRBJ2-1, with D perhaps given as TRBD1 or TRBD2 (6 bases each). The CDR3 has 14 amino acids. CDR1 LGHNA and CDR2 YSLEER come from the germline V gene. Trimming took off 0 bases at V and 16 bases at J, with 19 bases between the two ends. CDR3 sequence: CASSQESPRGPRFF. CDR3 nucleotide sequence: TGCGCCAGCAGCCAAGAATCTCCTCGGGGGCCCCGTTTCTTC.

The chain uses TRBV2 and TRBJ1-5; D may be TRBD1 (5 bases). Germline V gene data show CDR1 as SNHLY and CDR2 as FYNNEI. Between the trimmed V and J ends, which lost 8 bases and 0 bases, there was a span of 14 bases. The CDR3 has 15 residues. The CDR3 DNA sequence: TGTGCCAGCTCCCTACGAGGGGATAGCAATCAGCCCCAGCATTTT. Its translation is CASSLRGDSNQPQHF. The variable domain in full, with the rest retrieved from reference TRBV2 and TRBJ1-5, is EPEVTQTPSHQVTQMGQEVILRCVPISNHLYFYWYRQILGQKVEFLVSFYNNEISEKSEIFDDQFSVERPDGSNFTLKIRSTKLEDSAMYFCASSLRGDSNQPQHFGDGTRLSIL.

This clonotype showed up just a few times. This sequence joins TRBV6-5 and TRBJ2-7; 7 nucleotides match TRBD2. The CDR3 contains 15 residues. CDR1 MNHEY and CDR2 SVGAGI come from the germline V gene. V shed 6 bases, J shed 1 base, and the junction held 9 bases outside the gene matches. The CDR3 region has the DNA TGTGCCAGCAGATCAGGAACTAGCGAATCCTACGAGCAGTACTTC. This encodes CASRSGTSESYEQYF.

This clonotype was counted at least ten times. This chain uses TRBV7-2 with TRBJ2-1; no definite D call. Germline lookup yields CDR1 SGHTA and CDR2 FQGNSA. This CDR3 has 17 residues. Trimming left V 5 bases short and J 0 bases short, with 17 bases between. The DNA of the CDR3 is TGTGCCAGCAGCCCCCTCTGGGCTCTGAGCTCCTACAATGAGCAGTTCTTC. Its translation: CASSPLWALSSYNEQFF.

The chain has TRBV11-1 and TRBJ2-3, with D perhaps TRBD2 (5 bases). Trimming removed 5 bases from V and 2 bases from J, with 14 bases in between. The CDR3 runs to 15 residues. Germline lookup yields CDR1 SGHAT and CDR2 FQDESV (reference sequence). CDR3: CASSNRETNTDTQYF. The CDR3 bases are TGTGCCAGCAGCAACCGGGAAACTAACACAGATACGCAGTATTTT.

This clonotype has only a few counts. This chain connects TRBV7-8 to TRBJ1-6; 7 bases agree with TRBD1. The CDR3 has 15 residues. V shed 3 bases and J 6 bases; nucleotides not matched to a gene: 5. The germline V gene has CDR1 SGHVS and CDR2 FQNEAQ. CDR3 residues: CASSLQGDGNSPLHF. Written as DNA, the CDR3 is TGTGCCAGCAGCTTGCAGGGGGATGGTAATTCACCCCTCCACTTT. Together with reference TRBV7-8 and TRBJ1-6, the CDR3 gives the full variable domain: GAGVSQSPRYKVAKRGQDVALRCDPISGHVSLFWYQQALGQGPEFLTYFQNEAQLDKSGLPSDRFFAERPEGSVSTLKIQRTQQEDSAVYLCASSLQGDGNSPLHFGNGTRLTVT.

This chain uses TRBV18 with TRBJ2-7; no clear D gene. V was cut by 2 bases and J by 5 bases, with 10 bases left in between. The CDR3 runs 13 residues. Germline values: CDR1 KGHSH, CDR2 LQKENI. CDR3 sequence (DNA): TGTGCCAGCTCACCATCGTCGGTAAACGAGCAGTACTTC. Its protein is CASSPSSVNEQYF.

V is TRBV19 and J is TRBJ2-1, with 10 positions matching TRBD2. V lost 7 bases and J lost 6; bases outside the gene matches: 9. Germline V gives CDR1 LNHDA, CDR2 SQIVND (reference sequence). The CDR3 consists of 15 residues. The CDR3 bases are TGTGCCAGTACCCCTCTAGCGGGGGTACCCAATGAGCAGTTCTTC. Protein: CASTPLAGVPNEQFF.

The chain carries TRBV12-3 or TRBV12-4 and TRBJ1-2, with 8 positions matching TRBD1. The CDR3 is 12 amino acids. V shed 9 bases, J shed 4 bases, and the junction held 4 bases outside the gene matches. The CDR3 nucleotides read TGTGCCAGTTTACAGGGGGTCTATGGCTACACCTTC. Amino acids: CASLQGVYGYTF.

CDR3 amino acids: CASSSRDSLFF. The CDR3, as DNA: TGTGCCAGCAGCTCCCGGGACTCCTTGTTCTTC. The V call is TRBV7-9, the J call TRBJ2-1; possibly TRBD2 for D (6 bases). CDR1 and CDR2 from the germline V gene are SEHNR and FQNEAQ (reference sequence). V was pared by 4 bases and J by 15 bases, with 13 bases between. The CDR3 sequence is 11 residues long.

This clonotype has only a few counts. This chain joins TRBV19 and TRBJ1-6, with D perhaps TRBD1 (6 bases). Germline V CDR1 and CDR2: LNHDA, SQIVND (reference sequence). V was shortened by 2 bases and J by 9 bases, with 14 bases between the two germline ends. The CDR3 extends over 15 amino acids. The CDR3 region is CASSISTGYFSPLHF. The DNA for the CDR3 is TGTGCCAGTAGTATATCGACAGGTTACTTTTCACCCCTCCACTTT. The entire variable domain, with the rest obtained from reference TRBV19 and TRBJ1-6, is as follows: DGGITQSPKYLFRKEGQNVTLSCEQNLNHDAMYWYRQDPGQGLRLIYYSQIVNDFQKGDIAEGYSVSREKKESFPLTVTSAQKNPTAFYLCASSISTGYFSPLHFGNGTRLTVT.

This clonotype appeared a few times. The chain employs TRBV12-3 or TRBV12-4 and TRBJ2-2; unclear D gene. V shed 4 bases and J shed 1 base, with 10 bases lying between them. This CDR3 has 15 residues. The CDR3 region has the DNA TGTGCCAGCAGTTCCGGTAGCTGGAACACCGGGGAGCTGTTTTTT. It codes for CASSSGSWNTGELFF.

The chain is built from TRBV2 and TRBJ2-2, with 9 bases lining up with TRBD1. The germline CDR1 and CDR2 sequences are SNHLY and FYNNEI. CDR3 length: 18 residues. V was clipped by 3 bases and J by 9 bases; unmatched bases: 17. The CDR3, as DNA: TGTGCCAGCAGTGATCCGTTACAGGGGGCGCAGAAGTCCAGGGAGCTGTTTTTT. Translated, it gives CASSDPLQGAQKSRELFF.

This clonotype came up many times. The gene calls are TRBV7-6 and TRBJ1-5; tentative D call: TRBD1 (5 bases). Germline CDR1 and CDR2: SGHVS and FNYEAQ. The CDR3 sequence is 15 residues long. V lost 5 bases, J lost 7 bases, and 18 bases lay in between. The CDR3 loop reads CASSPWDGVGQPQHF. CDR3 DNA: TGTGCCAGCAGCCCTTGGGACGGCGTAGGGCAGCCCCAGCATTTT.

This rearrangement joins TRBV7-6 to TRBJ2-1; TRBD2 is a possible D gene (7 bases). V was pared by 4 bases and J by 7 bases, with 29 bases between. Germline V CDR1 and CDR2: SGHVS, FNYEAQ. The CDR3 is 19 residues long. The CDR3, as DNA: TGTGCCAGCAGCTCCCCCAAGGACGGAGGAGCGAAGGGGGGGAATGAGCAGTTCTTC. It specifies CASSSPKDGGAKGGNEQFF.

The rearrangement uses TRBV29-1 and TRBJ2-2, with D perhaps TRBD2 (7 bases). The V end was cut by 3 bases, the J end by 4 bases, with 15 bases between. The CDR3 has 15 amino acids. Germline V CDR1 and CDR2: SQVTM, ANQGSEA. CDR3 amino acids: CSVDPGGGGTGELFF. The CDR3 bases are TGCAGCGTTGACCCCGGAGGGGGGGGCACCGGGGAGCTGTTTTTT.

The chain recombines TRBV5-8 with TRBJ2-7; D unclear. Between the trimmed V and J ends, which lost 4 bases and 7 bases, there was a span of 6 bases. Looked up from germline, CDR1 is SGHTS and CDR2 is YDEGEE. There are 10 residues in the CDR3. The CDR3 protein is CASSLKEQYF. DNA of the CDR3: TGTGCCAGCAGCCTTAAGGAGCAGTACTTC.

This clonotype was picked up many times. The rearrangement uses TRBV7-2 and TRBJ1-1; D is ambiguous. This CDR3 region has 13 residues. Germline assignment: CDR1 SGHTA and CDR2 FQGNSA. V was cut by 2 bases and J by 1 base, with 5 bases left in between. The CDR3 DNA is TGTGCCAGCAGCTTAAATCGGAACACTGAAGCTTTCTTT. Protein sequence: CASSLNRNTEAFF.

This clonotype was found a few times. The rearrangement uses TRBV7-2 and TRBJ2-7; 10 nucleotides line up with TRBD2. This CDR3 is built from 15 residues. The trim removed 5 bases at V and 4 bases at J, leaving 8 bases unmatched. Germline V CDR1 and CDR2: SGHTA, FQGNSA. CDR3 DNA sequence: TGTGCCAGCAGCCCCAGAGCGGGGGGGCCGTACGAGCAGTACTTC. Translating gives CASSPRAGGPYEQYF. Complete variable domain (other parts from reference TRBV7-2 and TRBJ2-7): GAGVSQSPSNKVTEKGKDVELRCDPISGHTALYWYRQSLGQGLEFLIYFQGNSAPDKSGLPSDRFSAERTGGSVSTLTIQRTQQEDSAVYLCASSPRAGGPYEQYFGPGTRLTVT.